The next 26 T cell receptor beta chains were all read from a single sample in a study of T cell responses to AZD1222 COVID-19 vaccine. The method was immunoSEQ multiplex PCR; TCRdb's version includes in-frame clones alone and lacks a portion of them. The table lists about 120,000 clones, 85% to 95% of them singletons. This sample comprised peripheral blood, obtained on day 0 of AZD1222 vaccination. Source of these receptors: an adult in good health.

V usage is TRBV11-3 and J usage is TRBJ2-3, with unresolved D. The CDR3 is 15 residues long. The germline CDR1 and CDR2 sequences are SGHNT and YENEEA. Trimming took 1 base from V and 2 from J, leaving 10 bases between them. CDR3 region: CASSLASPFTDTQYF. The CDR3 nucleotides are TGTGCCAGCAGCTTAGCAAGCCCGTTCACAGATACGCAGTATTTT.

The chain carries TRBV7-9 and TRBJ2-4; D may correspond to TRBD1 or TRBD2 (6 bases each). V lost 5 bases and J lost 1, with 12 bases in between. CDR1 is SEHNR and CDR2 is FQNEAQ in the germline V gene (reference sequence). The CDR3 is made up of 15 amino acids. The CDR3 bases are TGTGCCAGCAGCCGCCAAGGGGGGGCCAAAAACATTCAGTACTTC. Amino acid sequence: CASSRQGGAKNIQYF.

The J gene is TRBJ1-2, the V gene TRBV27, with 11 bases that match TRBD1. Germline loops: CDR1 MNHEY, CDR2 SMNVEV (reference sequence). Unmatched junction bases numbered 5, after V lost 6 bases and J lost 8 bases. CDR3 size: 13 residues. The CDR3 sequence: CASRRTGGAGYTF. CDR3 nucleotide sequence: TGTGCCAGCAGACGGACAGGGGGCGCGGGCTACACCTTC.

The chain employs TRBV7-8 and TRBJ2-5; D is perhaps TRBD2 (6 bases). Germline values: CDR1 SGHVS, CDR2 FQNEAQ. The V end lost 2 bases, the J end lost 0 bases, and 13 bases lay between the germline ends. The CDR3 length is 16 residues. The CDR3 loop reads CASSLNSGAYQETQYF. The CDR3 bases are TGTGCCAGCAGCTTAAATAGCGGAGCCTACCAAGAGACCCAGTACTTC.

For this clone: An end of the junction does not agree with germline; a read error may underlie this. This chain links TRBV7-7 with TRBJ1-1, with D hard to call. Germline CDR1 and CDR2: SSHAT and FNYEAQ (reference sequence). The CDR3 has 15 amino acids. CDR3 nucleotides: TGTGCTAGCAGCCCCTGGGGTGGTGAGAACACTGAAGCTTTCTTT. Protein sequence: CASSPWGGENTEAFF.

The chain couples TRBV19 to TRBJ1-6, with 11 bases lining up with TRBD1. V gave up 3 bases and J gave up 7 bases; unmatched junction bases: 8. The germline V gene encodes CDR1 LNHDA and CDR2 SQIVND (reference sequence). This CDR3 spans 17 amino acids. CDR3 nucleotide sequence: TGTGCCAGTAGTATTTGGACAGGGGGCATGACGAATTCACCCCTCCACTTT. Residues: CASSIWTGGMTNSPLHF.

The rearrangement links TRBV2 to TRBJ1-5; D is uncertain. The V end was cut by 4 bases, the J end by 5 bases, with 3 bases between. Per the germline V gene, CDR1 is SNHLY and CDR2 is FYNNEI. This CDR3 contains 11 residues. CDR3 sequence: CASSGDQPQHF. For the CDR3, the DNA is TGTGCCAGCAGTGGAGATCAGCCCCAGCATTTT.

This chain uses TRBV2 with TRBJ2-2; 7 nucleotides match TRBD2. Losses at the gene ends were 4 bases for V and 6 bases for J; bases not matched to a gene: 5. CDR1 is SNHLY, CDR2 FYNNEI, per germline. The length of the CDR3 is 14 residues. The CDR3 bases are TGTGCCAGCAGTGTTCGGCGGGAGTCCGGGGAGCTGTTTTTT. This gives the protein CASSVRRESGELFF.

This chain links TRBV12-3 or TRBV12-4 with TRBJ1-2; tentatively, D is TRBD1 (5 bases). This CDR3 has 12 amino acids. Between the trimmed V and J ends, which lost 3 bases and 5 bases, there was a span of 7 bases. CDR3 DNA: TGTGCCAGCAGTTTGGGGCGGTATGGCTACACCTTC. Protein: CASSLGRYGYTF.

A single count supports this clone. The gene calls are TRBV19 and TRBJ1-3, with 7 bases fitting TRBD1. The CDR3 totals 16 residues. J gave up 3 bases and V 4 bases, and 9 bases lay outside the gene matches. Germline V gene lookup returns CDR1 LNHDA and CDR2 SQIVND (reference sequence). DNA for the CDR3: TGTGCCAGTAGTAGAACAGGGGAGGTTGGTGGAAACACCATATATTTT. It codes for CASSRTGEVGGNTIYF.

The chain couples TRBV29-1 to TRBJ1-2, with 7 bases identical to TRBD1. This CDR3 spans 15 amino acids. The V gene's germline CDR1 is SQVTM and CDR2 ANQGSEA. V shed 6 bases, J shed 1 base, and the junction held 11 bases outside the gene matches. The CDR3 protein is CSVWTGNGLNYGYTF. The CDR3 bases are TGCAGCGTCTGGACAGGAAACGGTCTTAACTATGGCTACACCTTC.

Only one count was recorded for this clone. The rearrangement joins TRBV12-3 or TRBV12-4 to TRBJ2-2; D might be TRBD2 (5 bases). CDR3 length: 11 amino acids. V lost 4 bases to trimming and J lost 10 bases, with 7 bases between them. For the CDR3, the DNA is TGTGCCAGCAGTTCCCGGGAGGAGCTGTTTTTT. This gives the protein CASSSREELFF.

The chain joins TRBV30 to TRBJ1-1; 8 nucleotides line up with TRBD1. J gave up 6 bases and V 5 bases, and 8 bases lay outside the gene matches. The CDR3 is 13 residues long. Germline V lookup: CDR1 GTSNPN, CDR2 SVGIG (reference sequence). The CDR3 protein is CAWDRTGRPEAFF. CDR3 DNA: TGTGCCTGGGATAGGACAGGGAGACCTGAAGCTTTCTTT.

The genes are TRBV7-9 and TRBJ2-7, with 7 bases lining up with TRBD1. There are 14 residues in the CDR3. With V trimmed by 1 base and J by 3 bases, 3 bases remained unmatched. Germline CDR1 and CDR2: SEHNR and FQNEAQ (reference sequence). The CDR3 region is CASSLVGTVYEQYF. CDR3 DNA sequence: TGTGCCAGCAGCTTAGTAGGGACAGTCTACGAGCAGTACTTC.

A single count supports this clone. This chain uses TRBV30 with TRBJ1-3; a possible D gene is TRBD1 (6 bases). Germline CDR1 GTSNPN, CDR2 SVGIG (reference sequence). The CDR3 extends over 15 amino acids. Trimming pared 3 bases from V and 0 bases from J, leaving 12 bases between. CDR3 residues: CAWSLGQSSGNTIYF. In DNA form, the CDR3 reads TGTGCCTGGAGCCTAGGACAGTCCTCTGGAAACACCATATATTTT.

The chain links TRBV11-1 to TRBJ2-3; 8 nucleotides line up with TRBD2. Trimming took 5 bases from V and 9 from J; bases not matched to a gene: 4. Germline V gives CDR1 SGHAT, CDR2 FQDESV (reference sequence). CDR3 length: 12 amino acids. The CDR3 loop is CASSSGGGTQYF. Here the CDR3 DNA reads TGTGCCAGCAGCAGCGGGGGAGGGACGCAGTATTTT.

The J gene is TRBJ2-3, the V gene TRBV27; D remains ambiguous. The CDR3 runs 13 residues. V was trimmed by 8 bases and J by 3 bases, leaving 12 bases between them. CDR1 MNHEY and CDR2 SMNVEV come from the germline V gene (reference sequence). This CDR3 reads CASSFLGTDTQYF. DNA of the CDR3: TGTGCCAGCTCCTTTCTCGGTACAGATACGCAGTATTTT.

The chain joins TRBV5-1 to TRBJ2-7, with TRBD1 matching 8 bases. V gave up 2 bases and J gave up 3 bases; unmatched junction bases: 4. This CDR3 comprises 14 residues. Per the germline V gene, CDR1 is SGHRS and CDR2 is YFSETQ. CDR3 loop: CASSLGQGFYEQYF. The CDR3 DNA is TGCGCCAGCAGCTTAGGACAGGGCTTCTACGAGCAGTACTTC.

With regard to this clone: One end of the junction is discordant with germline, which a read error may explain. The V call is TRBV7-7, the J call TRBJ2-1; the match to TRBD2 covers 10 bases. CDR1 and CDR2 (germline): SSHAT, FNYEAQ (reference sequence). The CDR3 totals 15 residues. As DNA, the CDR3 is TGTGCTAGCAGCTTAGTAGCGGGGGGCTACAATGAGCAGTTCTTC. This codes for CASSLVAGGYNEQFF.

V and J are TRBV11-2 and TRBJ2-1; D might be TRBD2 (5 bases). Per the germline V gene, CDR1 is SGHAT and CDR2 is FQNNGV. V shed 8 bases and J shed 6 bases, with 14 bases lying between them. This CDR3 spans 13 amino acids. CDR3 bases: TGTGCCAGCGGACGGAATAGCGCCAATGAGCAGTTCTTC. It translates to CASGRNSANEQFF.

This clone was found a few times. The rearrangement joins TRBV7-2 to TRBJ1-5; TRBD1 agrees at 7 bases. CDR3 size: 15 residues. Germline CDR1 and CDR2: SGHTA and FQGNSA. J gave up 4 bases and V 5 bases, and 8 bases lay outside the gene matches. CDR3 residues: CASSGTTGPNQPQHF. CDR3 DNA: TGTGCCAGCAGCGGTACGACAGGGCCAAATCAGCCCCAGCATTTT.

V usage is TRBV13 and J usage is TRBJ1-4, with D uncertain. Per the germline V gene, CDR1 is PRHDT and CDR2 is FYEKMQ (reference sequence). V was cut by 0 bases and J by 1 base, with 0 bases left in between. The CDR3 loop spans 13 amino acids. In nucleotides, the CDR3 is TGTGCCAGCAGCTTAGGAACTAATGAAAAACTGTTTTTT. It encodes CASSLGTNEKLFF.

The rearrangement links TRBV9 to TRBJ1-6; TRBD1 aligns across 7 bases. Germline V gives CDR1 SGDLS, CDR2 YYNGEE. The CDR3 sequence is 15 residues long. The V and J ends lost 3 bases and 14 bases, in that order; junction bases with no gene match: 14. CDR3 amino acids: CASSATGTDGATLHF. CDR3 sequence (DNA): TGTGCCAGCAGCGCGACAGGGACCGATGGGGCCACCCTCCACTTT.

This sequence joins TRBV20-1 and TRBJ2-5, with a possible D match to TRBD2 (5 bases). V shed 3 bases and J shed 2 bases, with 13 bases lying between them. The CDR3 sequence is 14 residues long. CDR1 DFQATT and CDR2 SNEGSKA come from the germline V gene (reference sequence). The CDR3, as DNA: TGCAGTGCTAGTCGACCGGGAATACAAGAGACCCAGTACTTC. Its translation is CSASRPGIQETQYF.

The chain recombines TRBV11-2 with TRBJ1-3; D is unclear. The ends were cut back, 1 base at V and 2 bases at J, with 9 bases in the middle. The CDR3 extends over 15 amino acids. Germline V gene sequence: CDR1 SGHAT, CDR2 FQNNGV. CDR3 DNA sequence: TGTGCCAGCAGCTTAGTTCGTAGGGCTGGAAACACCATATATTTT. Encoded protein: CASSLVRRAGNTIYF.

V gene TRBV12-5 combines with J gene TRBJ1-3, with D possibly TRBD1 on 5 matching bases. Germline V gene lookup returns CDR1 LGHNT and CDR2 FRNRAP. The CDR3 is 16 residues long. Trimming removed 3 bases from V and 0 bases from J, with 12 bases in between. The CDR3 region is CASGFAGTSSGNTIYF. CDR3 DNA sequence: TGTGCTAGTGGTTTCGCAGGGACGAGCTCTGGAAACACCATATATTTT.